Shown below are 6 T cell receptor beta chains from a single sample sequenced in a study of blood T cell repertoires in COVID-19. Repertoires were generated with immunoSEQ multiplex PCR, while TCRdb's copy carries only in-frame clones and drops some. Of just over 15,000 clones in the sample, around 80% are singletons; the top ten hold approximately 15%. The source material was peripheral blood. These receptors were taken from a human donor in a cohort sampled during active COVID-19.

Here the CDR3 DNA reads TGTGCCAGCAGTTTAGGACTAGCGGGGGGCAGGACCCAGTACTTC. This translates into CASSLGLAGGRTQYF. The chain recombines TRBV28 with TRBJ2-5; 14 positions agree with TRBD2. The CDR3 runs to 15 residues. V was pared by 2 bases and J by 7 bases, with 3 bases of the junction left unmatched. Germline V gene data show CDR1 as MDHEN and CDR2 as SYDVKM.

The genes are TRBV6-5 and TRBJ1-1; 7 positions agree with TRBD1. This CDR3 has 13 residues. Germline V CDR1 and CDR2: MNHEY, SVGAGI. J was trimmed by 1 base and V by 6 bases; bases with no gene match: 2. CDR3 protein: CASRDRRNTEAFF. CDR3 nucleotides: TGTGCCAGCAGGGACAGGAGGAACACTGAAGCTTTCTTT.

The CDR3 spells CASSVGQTPNYGYTF. The CDR3 nucleotides are TGTGCCAGCAGCGTTGGACAGACGCCTAACTATGGCTACACCTTC. The chain employs TRBV9 and TRBJ1-2; D is possibly TRBD1 (6 bases). V lost 2 bases and J lost 0, with 11 bases in between. Germline assignment: CDR1 SGDLS and CDR2 YYNGEE. The CDR3 consists of 15 residues.

In its sample, this clone was seen a few times. The chain employs TRBV7-2 and TRBJ1-2; D is ambiguous. This CDR3 contains 14 residues. Trimming shortened V by 4 bases and J by 2 bases, and 11 bases separated the two germline ends. The germline V gene has CDR1 SGHTA and CDR2 FQGNSA. The CDR3 DNA reads TGTGCCAGCAGCTCCGACCCGGGAAACTATGGCTACACCTTC. Its translation: CASSSDPGNYGYTF.

Turning to this clone: One junction end does not reproduce the germline sequence, and a read error may be involved. The CDR3 bases are TGTGCTAGCAGCTTAGGGGGGACTGGGAAAGAGACCCAGTACTTC. This sequence encodes CASSLGGTGKETQYF. The rearrangement uses TRBV7-7 and TRBJ2-5; either TRBD1 or TRBD2 may supply D (6 bases each). The CDR3 loop spans 15 amino acids. Germline assignment: CDR1 SSHAT and CDR2 FNYEAQ (reference sequence).

The chain joins TRBV5-1 to TRBJ1-6; 7 bases map to TRBD1. J was trimmed by 13 bases and V by 0 bases; bases with no gene match: 10. CDR1 is SGHRS, CDR2 YFSETQ, per germline. The CDR3 contains 15 residues. CDR3 nucleotides: TGCGCCAGCAGCTTGGAACAGGGGAGGAGCAGGCCCCTCCACTTT. The encoded protein is CASSLEQGRSRPLHF. Full variable domain (outside the CDR3, taken from reference TRBV5-1 and TRBJ1-6): KAGVTQTPRYLIKTRGQQVTLSCSPISGHRSVSWYQQTPGQGLQFLFEYFSETQRNKGNFPGRFSGRQFSNSRSEMNVSTLELGDSALYLCASSLEQGRSRPLHFGNGTRLTVT.